This entry lists 30 T cell receptor beta chains sequenced from one sample in a study of radiation and T cells in renal cell carcinoma. Profiling relied on immunoSEQ multiplex PCR, and the TCRdb table lists in-frame clones only, not all of them. The sample holds fewer than 30,000 clones; roughly 80% are singletons and the top ten take about 33%. Time point in this sample: blood 2 weeks post-SBRT. Documented treatment: 15 Gy SBRT to primary tumor, nephrectomy 4 weeks later. Sample: blood, taken from a patient whose treatment included radiotherapy and nephrectomy. The receptors come from a man aged 55 to 70 with renal cell carcinoma.

This clone was counted a few times. The rearrangement uses TRBV7-2 and TRBJ2-1; weak D call: TRBD2 (5 bases). The CDR3 runs 12 residues. Germline CDR1 and CDR2: SGHTA and FQGNSA. Trimming removed 5 bases at V and 13 bases at J, with 15 bases between. CDR3 nucleotide sequence: TGTGCCAGCAGCCCCCCCTGGGGAGACCAGTTCTTC. It is translated as CASSPPWGDQFF.

The gene calls are TRBV11-3 and TRBJ1-1; D call uncertain. In germline, CDR1 is SGHNT, CDR2 YENEEA. Trimming cost V 3 bases and J 0 bases, with 14 bases left between them. CDR3 size: 16 residues. For the CDR3, the DNA is TGTGCCAGCAGCTTGAACAATGGGAGAATGAACACTGAAGCTTTCTTT. This translates into CASSLNNGRMNTEAFF.

The J gene is TRBJ2-7, the V gene TRBV21-1; TRBD2 is taken as the D call from the table, unchecked against the DNA. TRBV21-1 is termed a pseudogene. The CDR3 spans 20 residues. CDR3 protein: CASSPEVRLRRGRASGEQYF. In DNA, the CDR3 is TGTGCCAGCAGCCCCGAGGTCCGTTTACGACGCGGGAGGGCGTCGGGTGAGCAGTACTTC.

The J gene is TRBJ1-5, the V gene TRBV19; 10 bases match TRBD1. The CDR3 is made up of 15 amino acids. V lost 4 bases, J lost 6 bases, and 6 bases stayed unmatched. Germline lookup yields CDR1 LNHDA and CDR2 SQIVND (reference sequence). The DNA of the CDR3 is TGTGCCAGTAGTACCCGGGACAGGGGTATTCAGCCCCAGCATTTT. Its protein product is CASSTRDRGIQPQHF.

The rearrangement uses TRBV5-1 and TRBJ1-4; 8 nucleotides match TRBD1. This CDR3 has 14 residues. Germline values: CDR1 SGHRS, CDR2 YFSETQ. V shed 5 bases, J shed 7 bases, and the junction held 7 bases outside the gene matches. This CDR3 is CASRDGQGGEKLFF. For the CDR3, the DNA is TGCGCCAGCAGAGATGGACAGGGCGGTGAAAAACTGTTTTTT.

This rearrangement joins TRBV7-2 to TRBJ1-5; D unresolved. The germline gives CDR1 SGHTA, CDR2 FQGNSA. This CDR3 is built from 15 residues. Between the trimmed V and J ends, which lost 4 bases and 0 bases, there was a span of 10 bases. CDR3 protein: CASSSTTFSNQPQHF. CDR3 nucleotide sequence: TGTGCCAGCAGCTCCACGACATTTAGCAATCAGCCCCAGCATTTT.

V is TRBV5-1 and J is TRBJ1-4; D possibly corresponds to TRBD1 (5 bases). The CDR3 loop spans 16 amino acids. V lost 0 bases to trimming and J lost 7 bases, with 16 bases between them. The germline V gene encodes CDR1 SGHRS and CDR2 YFSETQ. The DNA of the CDR3 is TGCGCCAGCAGCTTGGGACAGAAGGCCTCAGGTGAAAAACTGTTTTTT. Translated: CASSLGQKASGEKLFF.

The chain uses TRBV7-2 and TRBJ2-3; 11 nucleotides line up with TRBD2. The CDR3 loop spans 18 amino acids. Germline V gene sequence: CDR1 SGHTA, CDR2 FQGNSA. The junction had 11 bases not matched to a gene; V was cut back by 1 base and J by 5 bases. CDR3 nucleotides: TGTGCCAGCAGCTTAGACAGAGAAACTAGCGGGAGAGGAGATACGCAGTATTTT. It is translated as CASSLDRETSGRGDTQYF. Looking up the rest from reference TRBV7-2 and TRBJ2-3 gives the full variable domain: GAGVSQSPSNKVTEKGKDVELRCDPISGHTALYWYRQSLGQGLEFLIYFQGNSAPDKSGLPSDRFSAERTGGSVSTLTIQRTQQEDSAVYLCASSLDRETSGRGDTQYFGPGTRLTVL.

This rearrangement joins TRBV21-1 to TRBJ2-4; TRBD2 is taken as the D call from the table, unchecked against the DNA. TRBV21-1 is a pseudogene. The length of the CDR3 is 12 residues. CDR3 nucleotides: TGTGCCGCGGCCCCCCGAGGGTACATTCAGTACTTC. It specifies CAAAPRGYIQYF.

A word on this clone: This specimen includes other DNA sequences encoding the same CDR3. The V and J genes are TRBV2 and TRBJ1-1, with TRBD1 matching over 9 bases. The CDR3 is 15 residues long. J lost 14 bases, V lost 4 bases, and 17 bases had no gene match. Germline CDR1 reads SNHLY; CDR2 reads FYNNEI. The CDR3, as DNA: TGTGCCAGCAGTGTAGTACAGGGGGCTTTAGGTGCGGCCTTCTTT. Translating gives CASSVVQGALGAAFF.

About this clone: A read error likely explains this, since a far larger clone differs by one base. The same CDR3 is also encoded by other DNA sequences in this sample. The J gene is TRBJ2-5, the V gene TRBV27, with 7 bases fitting TRBD2. CDR1 and CDR2 from the germline V gene are MNHEY and SMNVEV (reference sequence). Germline trimming cut 5 bases from V and 2 bases from J; bases unmatched to any gene: 11. The CDR3 totals 16 residues. CDR3 loop: CASSEGLAGLQETQYF. The CDR3 bases are TGTGCCAGCAGTGAAGGACTGGCGGGACTACAAGAGACCCAGTACTTC.

The CDR3, as DNA: TGTGCCAGCAGTGAACAGACTACCACAGATACGCAGTATTTT. Its translation: CASSEQTTTDTQYF. The chain has TRBV2 and TRBJ2-3; a possible D gene is TRBD2 (5 bases). V was pared by 2 bases and J by 2 bases, with 8 bases between. Germline CDR1 SNHLY, CDR2 FYNNEI. The CDR3 consists of 14 residues.

A few counts support this clone. V usage is TRBV10-3 and J usage is TRBJ2-2, with TRBD2 matching 10 bases. The CDR3 covers 14 residues. V shed 8 bases and J 3 bases; nucleotides not matched to a gene: 3. Germline-derived CDR1 and CDR2 are ENHRY and SYGVKD. The CDR3 sequence is CAISTSGDTGELFF. The CDR3 nucleotides are TGTGCCATCTCCACTAGCGGGGACACCGGGGAGCTGTTTTTT.

The gene calls are TRBV7-2 and TRBJ2-7; D gene uncertain. V lost 3 bases, J lost 5 bases, and 11 bases lay in between. CDR3 length: 13 amino acids. CDR1 and CDR2 (germline): SGHTA, FQGNSA. The CDR3 sequence is CASSFQVGDEQYF. The CDR3 DNA reads TGTGCCAGCAGCTTCCAGGTCGGCGACGAGCAGTACTTC.

The chain uses TRBV7-2 and TRBJ2-2; 8 bases map to TRBD2. From germline, CDR1 is SGHTA and CDR2 FQGNSA. This CDR3 spans 14 amino acids. Unmatched junction bases numbered 3, after V lost 8 bases and J lost 1 base. The CDR3 nucleotides are TGTGCCAGCCGGGGGGGTGGGAACACCGGGGAGCTGTTTTTT. Translation: CASRGGGNTGELFF.

This chain links TRBV6-1 with TRBJ1-6; 8 bases agree with TRBD1. The V gene end was trimmed by 2 bases and the J gene end by 7 bases; junction bases not matched to a gene: 4. The V gene's germline CDR1 is MNHNS and CDR2 SASEGT. The CDR3 covers 15 residues. The CDR3 DNA sequence: TGTGCCAGCAGTGAACAGGGGGCGCGAAATTCACCCCTCCACTTT. The encoded protein is CASSEQGARNSPLHF.

This clone came up once. This chain connects TRBV18 to TRBJ2-3; 11 bases align to TRBD2. There are 17 residues in the CDR3. Germline V gene sequence: CDR1 KGHSH, CDR2 LQKENI. J gave up 4 bases and V 3 bases, and 9 bases lay outside the gene matches. The CDR3 DNA reads as TGTGCCAGCTCACCGCCCTCGGGGACTAGCGGATCAGATACGCAGTATTTT. Translation: CASSPPSGTSGSDTQYF.

This clone was recorded a few times. The chain employs TRBV27 and TRBJ2-5; no definite D call. The CDR3 covers 15 residues. The germline CDR1 and CDR2 sequences are MNHEY and SMNVEV (reference sequence). Between the trimmed V and J ends, which lost 2 bases and 3 bases, there was a span of 13 bases. CDR3 residues: CASSLGSVPEETQYF. In nucleotides, the CDR3 is TGTGCCAGCAGTTTAGGTTCGGTACCAGAAGAGACCCAGTACTTC.

CDR3 nucleotide sequence: TGTGCCAGCAGCTTAGGCGCGGGGAAGACTGAAGCTTTCTTT. The encoded protein is CASSLGAGKTEAFF. The chain combines TRBV11-2 with TRBJ1-1; no firm D call. Germline V gives CDR1 SGHAT, CDR2 FQNNGV. V lost 1 base and J 5 bases, leaving 11 bases between the germline ends. The CDR3 has 14 amino acids.

By proportion, this clone is medium-sized. The rearrangement links TRBV12-5 to TRBJ2-7, with 10 positions matching TRBD1. The CDR3 totals 14 residues. Germline V lookup: CDR1 LGHNT, CDR2 FRNRAP. The V and J ends lost 4 bases and 3 bases, in that order; junction bases with no gene match: 3. CDR3 in DNA: TGTGCTAGTGGTTCCGGGACAGGGGTCTACGAGCAGTACTTC. Its protein is CASGSGTGVYEQYF.

The chain combines TRBV5-4 with TRBJ1-6, with TRBD1 as a possible D gene (5 bases). The V end was cut by 3 bases, the J end by 3 bases, with 7 bases between. Germline V lookup: CDR1 SGHNT, CDR2 YYREEE (reference sequence). The CDR3 has 14 residues. Written as DNA, the CDR3 is TGTGCCAGCAGCTGGGGCGACTATAATTCACCCCTCCACTTT. Its translation: CASSWGDYNSPLHF.

The CDR3 region is CASSLTSGREQYF. CDR3 nucleotide sequence: TGTGCCAGCAGTTTGACTAGCGGGAGGGAGCAGTATTTT. V gene TRBV27 combines with J gene TRBJ2-3; 14 positions agree with TRBD2. V was pared by 3 bases and J by 11 bases, with 1 base of the junction left unmatched. The CDR3 is 13 residues long. In germline, CDR1 is MNHEY, CDR2 SMNVEV (reference sequence).

This chain uses TRBV2 with TRBJ2-1, with TRBD2 matching 14 bases. Unmatched junction bases numbered 3, after V lost 7 bases and J lost 4 bases. Germline lookup yields CDR1 SNHLY and CDR2 FYNNEI. The CDR3 sequence is 15 residues long. CDR3 in amino acids: CASTRLAGGYNEQFF. As DNA, the CDR3 is TGTGCCAGCACCAGACTAGCGGGAGGGTACAATGAGCAGTTCTTC.

The V gene is TRBV5-4, the J gene TRBJ2-3; unclear D gene. Germline values: CDR1 SGHNT, CDR2 YYREEE (reference sequence). The CDR3 covers 14 residues. The V end lost 2 bases, the J end lost 9 bases, and 16 bases lay between the germline ends. The CDR3 region is CASSFLSRANTQYF. In DNA form, the CDR3 reads TGTGCCAGCAGCTTCCTCTCCCGCGCGAACACGCAGTATTTT.

The rearrangement joins TRBV5-6 to TRBJ1-6, with D unresolved. The germline V and J ends were trimmed by 4 bases and 4 bases, with 9 bases remaining between them. The CDR3 contains 14 residues. CDR1 SGHDT and CDR2 YYEEEE come from the germline V gene. This chain's CDR3 is CASSEGQYNSPLHF. In DNA form, the CDR3 reads TGTGCCAGCAGCGAGGGCCAGTATAATTCACCCCTCCACTTT.

The chain is built from TRBV7-9 and TRBJ1-2; TRBD1 might be the D (5 bases). Germline CDR1 reads SEHNR; CDR2 reads FQNEAQ (reference sequence). Trimming took 5 bases from V and 8 from J, leaving 9 bases between them. This CDR3 contains 11 residues. The CDR3 sequence: CASSEGRGYTF. The DNA for the CDR3 is TGTGCCAGCAGCGAGGGGAGGGGCTACACCTTC.

This chain joins TRBV4-3 and TRBJ1-2; tentative D call: TRBD1 (5 bases). Germline values: CDR1 LGHNA, CDR2 YSLEER. The CDR3 contains 13 residues. V was cut by 3 bases and J by 8 bases, with 13 bases left in between. CDR3 residues: CASSHLQELGYTF. Written as DNA, the CDR3 is TGCGCCAGCAGCCATTTACAGGAATTAGGCTACACCTTC.

This sequence joins TRBV27 and TRBJ1-1, with TRBD1 identical over 9 bases. Germline values: CDR1 MNHEY, CDR2 SMNVEV (reference sequence). Trimming removed 5 bases from V and 4 bases from J; junction bases left unmatched: 8. This CDR3 comprises 15 residues. CDR3 loop: CASSPGQGSGTEAFF. CDR3 sequence (DNA): TGTGCCAGCAGTCCTGGACAGGGGTCAGGCACTGAAGCTTTCTTT.

CDR3 region: CASSPKTGLNSLETQYF. CDR3 DNA: TGTGCCAGCAGCCCAAAGACAGGTTTAAATTCACTGGAGACCCAGTACTTC. V and J are TRBV5-4 and TRBJ2-5, with a possible D match to TRBD1 (6 bases). V dropped 4 bases and J dropped 5 bases, with 24 bases sitting between them. The CDR3 has 17 amino acids. Germline V gene lookup returns CDR1 SGHNT and CDR2 YYREEE (reference sequence).

This chain links TRBV19 with TRBJ1-4; D is uncertain. The CDR3 has 14 residues. Trimming removed 10 bases at V and 5 bases at J, with 17 bases between. Germline-derived CDR1 and CDR2 are LNHDA and SQIVND (reference sequence). The CDR3 DNA sequence: TGTGCCACCCAATCCCGGCACCGGAATGAAAAACTGTTTTTT. Residues: CATQSRHRNEKLFF.